These 22 T cell receptor beta chains came from one sample sequenced in a study of T cell repertoires in cytomegalovirus infection. One entry per CDR3 protein, called by TCRdb with MiXCR from the reads. This repertoire shows 45,000 to 60,000 distinct CDR3 sequences, roughly 20% found once; its top ten account for roughly two thirds. The antigens of these receptors remain unknown. Sequencing was performed on CD8+ T cells from cultured PBMCs, taken from culture after CMV antigen stimulation. The source is a human donor in good health (CMV status not recorded). Some clones in this sample may be carry-over from other donors' samples.

The CDR3 loop is CASSSVRRETQYF. The CDR3 region has the DNA TGTGCCAGCAGCTCAGTTAGGAGGGAGACCCAGTACTTC. The rearrangement uses TRBV28 and TRBJ2-5, with D perhaps matching TRBD2 (5 bases). Trimming shortened V by 6 bases and J by 5 bases, and 13 bases separated the two germline ends. CDR1 MDHEN and CDR2 SYDVKM come from the germline V gene. The CDR3 is 13 amino acids.

This clonotype has only one observation. The chain links TRBV12-3 or TRBV12-4 to TRBJ2-1; 7 bases map to TRBD1. Trimming removed 6 bases from V and 7 bases from J; junction bases left unmatched: 6. This CDR3 has 13 amino acids. DNA of the CDR3: TGTGCCAGCAGAGTGACAGGGTATAATGAGCAGTTCTTC. This gives the protein CASRVTGYNEQFF.

The chain carries TRBV5-5 and TRBJ1-1, with unresolved D. Germline assignment: CDR1 SGHKS and CDR2 YYEKEE (reference sequence). V lost 7 bases, J lost 0 bases, and 13 bases lay in between. The CDR3 is made up of 14 amino acids. CDR3 coding DNA: TGTGCCAGCCCTGGAGCAGATATGAACACTGAAGCTTTCTTT. Encoded protein: CASPGADMNTEAFF.

In this sample, this clonotype turned up a few times. V usage is TRBV7-8 and J usage is TRBJ2-1, with D tentatively TRBD1 or TRBD2 (5 bases each). Germline V gene data show CDR1 as SGHVS and CDR2 as FQNEAQ. V was pared by 4 bases and J by 5 bases, with 18 bases between. The CDR3 has 16 residues. CDR3 DNA sequence: TGTGCCAGCAGCTCGCCCTCGGGACCTACAGACAATGAGCAGTTCTTC. This translates into CASSSPSGPTDNEQFF.

As for this clonotype: A read error is likely, as this CDR3 ends without the conserved phenylalanine or tryptophan. No DNA is shown, since the ends of the CDR3 on it are uncertain; the CDR3 is the one TCRdb lists. The chain couples TRBV7-8 to TRBJ2-3; TRBD1 is the table's D call, not checked against the DNA. The CDR3 is made up of 14 amino acids, end residues included. The germline V gene encodes CDR1 SGHVS and CDR2 FQNEAQ. CDR3: CASSFRQSSTDTQY.

The chain combines TRBV7-9 with TRBJ2-2; D uncertain. The CDR3 consists of 13 residues. Germline CDR1 reads SEHNR; CDR2 reads FQNEAQ (reference sequence). Trimming removed 4 bases from V and 1 base from J, with 4 bases in between. This CDR3 reads CASSSGNTGELFF. CDR3 sequence (DNA): TGTGCCAGCAGCTCGGGGAACACCGGGGAGCTGTTTTTT.

A few counts support this clonotype. This chain connects TRBV7-2 to TRBJ2-5; TRBD1 matches 9 bases. The CDR3 runs to 15 residues. Germline V CDR1 and CDR2: SGHTA, FQGNSA. The junction had 6 bases not matched to a gene; V was cut back by 2 bases and J by 5 bases. CDR3 residues: CASSLYRTGAETQYF. CDR3 bases: TGTGCCAGCAGCTTATATAGGACAGGGGCGGAGACCCAGTACTTC.

V and J are TRBV29-1 and TRBJ1-2; no reliable D call. The ends were cut back, 7 bases at V and 4 bases at J, with 16 bases in the middle. The CDR3 spans 13 residues. In germline, CDR1 is SQVTM, CDR2 ANQGSEA. CDR3 residues: CSASTGEGYGYTF. The CDR3 bases are TGCAGCGCAAGCACCGGGGAGGGCTATGGCTACACCTTC.

This clonotype has only a few counts. This sequence joins TRBV7-9 and TRBJ2-1; D is undetermined. CDR3 length: 15 amino acids. Trimming took 5 bases from V and 0 from J, leaving 11 bases between them. In germline, CDR1 is SEHNR, CDR2 FQNEAQ (reference sequence). CDR3 residues: CASSQSESSYNEQFF. CDR3 coding DNA: TGTGCCAGCAGCCAATCTGAAAGCTCCTACAATGAGCAGTTCTTC.

This clonotype has at least ten counts. The chain recombines TRBV27 with TRBJ1-4; D perhaps matches TRBD1 (5 bases). Germline V gene lookup returns CDR1 MNHEY and CDR2 SMNVEV (reference sequence). V lost 5 bases, J lost 9 bases, and 7 bases lay in between. This CDR3 spans 11 amino acids. CDR3 in amino acids: CASSKGKKLFF. Written as DNA, the CDR3 is TGTGCCAGCAGTAAGGGGAAAAAACTGTTTTTT.

This clonotype occurred many times. The CDR3 DNA reads as TGTGCCAGCACAAGCAGGCCAGACGGGTATCAGCCCCAGCATTTT. Translating it yields CASTSRPDGYQPQHF. The V gene is TRBV28, the J gene TRBJ1-5, with D uncertain. CDR1 is MDHEN and CDR2 is SYDVKM in the germline V gene. V was clipped by 7 bases and J by 5 bases, with 18 bases between them. The CDR3 covers 15 residues.

This clonotype has ten or more counts. The chain links TRBV28 to TRBJ2-7; D is unresolved. The V and J ends lost 0 bases and 5 bases respectively, with 5 bases between them. CDR1 MDHEN and CDR2 SYDVKM come from the germline V gene. The CDR3 length is 12 residues. The CDR3: CASSLWPDEQYF. CDR3 DNA: TGTGCCAGCAGTTTATGGCCGGACGAGCAGTACTTC.

This clonotype occurred a few times. The chain uses TRBV6-1 and TRBJ2-7, with D uncertain. The CDR3 loop spans 16 amino acids. Germline lookup yields CDR1 MNHNS and CDR2 SASEGT. V gave up 2 bases and J gave up 3 bases, with 17 bases separating them. The chain's CDR3 is CASSEITRRQDYEQYF. In DNA, the CDR3 is TGTGCCAGCAGTGAAATAACACGGCGACAAGACTACGAGCAGTACTTC.

The rearrangement links TRBV28 to TRBJ1-6, with 10 bases matching TRBD1. Unmatched junction bases numbered 2, after V lost 2 bases and J lost 10 bases. The CDR3 sequence is 14 residues long. The germline V gene has CDR1 MDHEN and CDR2 SYDVKM. Written as DNA, the CDR3 is TGTGCCAGCAGTTTAGGACAGGGGGGCTCACCCCTCCACTTT. It translates to CASSLGQGGSPLHF.

This clonotype was recorded a few times. The gene calls are TRBV2 and TRBJ2-3; a weak D match, TRBD1 (7 bases). The CDR3 has 13 amino acids. Trimming left V 10 bases short and J 7 bases short, with 18 bases between. Germline CDR1 is SNHLY and CDR2 is FYNNEI. As DNA, the CDR3 is TGTGCCATGACAGGGACTGGCGAGAATACGCAGTATTTT. It specifies CAMTGTGENTQYF.

The V gene is TRBV12-3 or TRBV12-4, the J gene TRBJ2-7, with a weak D call TRBD2 (6 bases). V dropped 6 bases and J dropped 6 bases, with 12 bases sitting between them. This CDR3 has 12 residues. CDR3 region: CASRGGRREQYF. The CDR3 DNA reads as TGTGCCAGCAGGGGAGGTCGTCGCGAGCAGTACTTC.

This sequence joins TRBV19 and TRBJ1-5, with 8 bases fitting TRBD1. The CDR3 is 13 residues long. V lost 7 bases to trimming and J lost 8 bases; unmatched junction nucleotides: 7. Germline V CDR1 and CDR2: LNHDA, SQIVND (reference sequence). The CDR3 DNA reads as TGTGCCAGTAATGGCAGGGGGCTAGAGCCCCAGCATTTT. Encoded protein: CASNGRGLEPQHF.

A few counts support this clonotype. The chain uses TRBV7-9 and TRBJ2-6; no definite D call. Germline assignment: CDR1 SEHNR and CDR2 FQNEAQ (reference sequence). The CDR3 length is 16 residues. V gave up 2 bases and J gave up 0 bases, with 8 bases separating them. The DNA of the CDR3 is TGTGCCAGCAGCTTACTGGAAGCCTCTGGGGCCAACGTCCTGACTTTC. It codes for CASSLLEASGANVLTF.

This clonotype has only a few counts. The chain employs TRBV18 and TRBJ2-7; tentative D call: TRBD2 (5 bases). V was trimmed by 3 bases and J by 7 bases, leaving 13 bases between them. Germline CDR1 and CDR2: KGHSH and LQKENI. The CDR3 covers 13 residues. The CDR3 protein is CASSPPSGSEQYF. The CDR3 DNA sequence: TGTGCCAGCTCACCCCCCTCGGGGAGTGAGCAGTACTTC.

This clonotype was seen a few times. V is TRBV6-1 and J is TRBJ2-2; the D is unclear. Germline CDR1 MNHNS, CDR2 SASEGT. V was cut by 2 bases and J by 6 bases, with 10 bases left in between. This CDR3 spans 14 amino acids. DNA of the CDR3: TGTGCCAGCAGTGAAAGGGCTTTATCCGGGGAGCTGTTTTTT. Amino acid sequence: CASSERALSGELFF.

This clonotype was observed a handful of times. The V call is TRBV7-9, the J call TRBJ1-5; 10 positions agree with TRBD1. V was pared by 4 bases and J by 7 bases, with 7 bases of the junction left unmatched. There are 15 residues in the CDR3. Germline lookup yields CDR1 SEHNR and CDR2 FQNEAQ (reference sequence). CDR3 DNA sequence: TGTGCCAGCAGCTCGGGGACAGGGGTCGGACAGCCCCAGCATTTT. The encoded protein is CASSSGTGVGQPQHF.

The CDR3 protein is CASGGLYNEQFF. The CDR3 DNA reads TGTGCCAGCGGGGGGCTCTACAATGAGCAGTTCTTC. The chain is built from TRBV27 and TRBJ2-1; D is possibly TRBD1 or TRBD2 (6 bases each). V was clipped by 8 bases and J by 3 bases, with 8 bases between them. Germline V gene data show CDR1 as MNHEY and CDR2 as SMNVEV (reference sequence). This CDR3 spans 12 amino acids.